The source of this T cell receptor (beta chain) is a study of blood T cell repertoires in COVID-19. Germline CDR1 reads SGHTA; CDR2 reads FQGNSA. The CDR3 loop spans 13 amino acids. V gave up 1 base and J gave up 6 bases, with 10 bases separating them. Libraries were prepared by immunoSEQ multiplex PCR; TCRdb keeps only in-frame clonotypes and omits some of them. Found here are hundreds of thousands of clones, approximately 87% of them singletons; the top ten hold over 3%. Source material: PBMCs or T cells enriched from blood (not recorded which). This receptor was identified in a woman aged 45 to 65 in a cohort exposed to, infected with or recovered from COVID-19 (not recorded which). The chain is built from TRBV7-2 and TRBJ2-7; tentatively, D is TRBD1 (6 bases). The CDR3 bases are TGTGCCAGCAGCTTAGGTACAGGGACCGAGCAGTACTTC. Amino acids: CASSLGTGTEQYF.